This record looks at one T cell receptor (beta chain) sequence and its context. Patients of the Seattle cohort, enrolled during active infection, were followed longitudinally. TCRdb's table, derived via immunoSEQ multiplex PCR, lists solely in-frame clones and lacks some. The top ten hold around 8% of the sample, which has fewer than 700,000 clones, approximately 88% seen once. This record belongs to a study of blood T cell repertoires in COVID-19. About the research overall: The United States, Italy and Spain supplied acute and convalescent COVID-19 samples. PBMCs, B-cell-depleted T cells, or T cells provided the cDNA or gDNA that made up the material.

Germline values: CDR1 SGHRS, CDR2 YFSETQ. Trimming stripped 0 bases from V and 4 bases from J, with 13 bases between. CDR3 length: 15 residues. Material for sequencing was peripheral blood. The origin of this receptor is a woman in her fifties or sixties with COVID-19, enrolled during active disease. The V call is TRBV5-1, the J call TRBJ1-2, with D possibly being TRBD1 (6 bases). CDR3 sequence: CASSLDRVNSYGYTF. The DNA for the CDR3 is TGCGCCAGCAGCTTGGACAGGGTGAATAGCTATGGCTACACCTTC.